The 12 T cell receptor beta chains listed next were all sequenced from one sample in a study of cytomegalovirus exposure and HLA in healthy donors. Primers: 60 Vbeta forward and 13 Jbeta reverse. The method was immunoSEQ multiplex PCR; TCRdb's version includes in-frame clones alone and lacks a portion of them. The repertoire holds approximately 200,000 clones, with 82% as singletons. The sequenced sample was PBMCs. The receptors were sampled from a woman between 50 and 59 years old in good health and CMV-seropositive.

The V and J genes are TRBV13 and TRBJ1-2, with D perhaps matching TRBD1 (6 bases). Trimming took off 1 base at V and 5 bases at J, with 29 bases between the two ends. Looked up from germline, CDR1 is PRHDT and CDR2 is FYEKMQ (reference sequence). The CDR3 contains 20 residues. CDR3 DNA: TGTGCCAGCAGCTTAGCCCCCCCCAGAGGACCGCCGGGGGGCCGATATGGCTACACCTTC. Its translation: CASSLAPPRGPPGGRYGYTF.

This chain uses TRBV5-1 with TRBJ2-6, with D tentatively TRBD1 (5 bases). The CDR3 extends over 15 amino acids. The V end lost 0 bases, the J end lost 2 bases, and 6 bases lay between the germline ends. Germline V lookup: CDR1 SGHRS, CDR2 YFSETQ. DNA of the CDR3: TGCGCCAGCAGCTTGGCAGGGCCTGGGGCCAACGTCCTGACTTTC. Its translation is CASSLAGPGANVLTF.

The chain employs TRBV18 and TRBJ2-3, with TRBD2 matching 11 bases. V gave up 3 bases and J gave up 5 bases; unmatched junction bases: 4. The germline CDR1 and CDR2 sequences are KGHSH and LQKENI. The CDR3 sequence is 15 residues long. CDR3 nucleotide sequence: TGTGCCAGCTCACCGGTTCTAGCGGGAGGAGATACGCAGTATTTT. Translated, it gives CASSPVLAGGDTQYF.

This rearrangement joins TRBV19 to TRBJ2-7; 8 positions agree with TRBD1. The CDR3 runs to 14 residues. J was trimmed by 1 base and V by 10 bases; bases with no gene match: 9. Germline-derived CDR1 and CDR2 are LNHDA and SQIVND (reference sequence). CDR3 region: CATAMTGVSYEQYF. CDR3 nucleotide sequence: TGTGCCACAGCGATGACAGGGGTTTCCTACGAGCAGTACTTC.

This clone was seen just once. The CDR3 spells CASSESRLGGNSPLHF. The CDR3 region has the DNA TGCGCCAGCAGTGAGTCTCGCCTGGGGGGTAATTCACCCCTCCACTTT. The chain employs TRBV10-1 and TRBJ1-6; perhaps TRBD1 as D (5 bases). Germline V gives CDR1 WNHNN, CDR2 SYGVQD (reference sequence). CDR3 length: 16 amino acids. The germline V and J ends were trimmed by 0 bases and 6 bases, with 12 bases remaining between them.

The chain couples TRBV5-5 to TRBJ2-3; 7 bases agree with TRBD2. V lost 4 bases and J lost 0; bases outside the gene matches: 8. CDR3 length: 16 residues. Germline V CDR1 and CDR2: SGHKS, YYEKEE (reference sequence). CDR3 amino acids: CASSRDLAASTDTQYF. DNA for the CDR3: TGTGCCAGCAGCAGAGATCTAGCGGCTAGCACAGATACGCAGTATTTT.

This clone was observed a few times. The chain is built from TRBV19 and TRBJ1-1; D is unresolved. Per germline, CDR1 LNHDA and CDR2 SQIVND (reference sequence). V lost 5 bases and J lost 3, with 10 bases in between. The CDR3 extends over 13 amino acids. CDR3 sequence: CASSPHGDTEAFF. The CDR3 DNA follows: TGTGCCAGTAGTCCGCACGGGGACACTGAAGCTTTCTTT.

The V and J genes are TRBV10-3 and TRBJ1-6; a possible D gene is TRBD1 (6 bases). Germline V gene lookup returns CDR1 ENHRY and CDR2 SYGVKD. The CDR3 sequence is 15 residues long. Trimming stripped 6 bases from V and 8 bases from J, with 17 bases between. In DNA form, the CDR3 reads TGTGCCATCAGGAGGGAGGGGGGCCTGGATTCACCCCTCCACTTT. Translating gives CAIRREGGLDSPLHF.

The V gene is TRBV4-2, the J gene TRBJ1-5; no firm D call. The CDR3 is 17 amino acids. CDR1 is LGHNA, CDR2 YNFKEQ, per germline. Trimming removed 1 base at V and 0 bases at J, with 13 bases between. In DNA, the CDR3 is TGTGCCAGCAGCCAAGTCGGCTCAGGTTATAGCAATCAGCCCCAGCATTTT. The encoded protein is CASSQVGSGYSNQPQHF.

V usage is TRBV5-5 and J usage is TRBJ1-2; 10 positions agree with TRBD1. Per the germline V gene, CDR1 is SGHKS and CDR2 is YYEKEE (reference sequence). CDR3 length: 15 amino acids. J lost 1 base, V lost 4 bases, and 4 bases had no gene match. The CDR3 bases are TGTGCCAGCAGCGTCGGGACAGGGGTTAACTATGGCTACACCTTC. Residues: CASSVGTGVNYGYTF.

The chain links TRBV28 to TRBJ1-4, with 8 nucleotides matching TRBD1. The CDR3 contains 17 residues. Germline CDR1 and CDR2: MDHEN and SYDVKM. The trim removed 5 bases at V and 7 bases at J, leaving 15 bases unmatched. CDR3 in amino acids: CASSALQTGVAGEKLFF. CDR3 sequence (DNA): TGTGCCAGCAGTGCGTTACAGACAGGGGTCGCGGGTGAAAAACTGTTTTTT.

V usage is TRBV7-8 and J usage is TRBJ1-4; a weak D match, TRBD1 (6 bases). With 5 bases removed from V and 8 bases from J, the gap between germline ends came to 18 bases. The CDR3 has 15 amino acids. The germline V gene has CDR1 SGHVS and CDR2 FQNEAQ. The CDR3 here is CASSPRRDIGEKLFF. As DNA, the CDR3 is TGTGCCAGCAGCCCGCGCCGGGACATAGGGGAAAAACTGTTTTTT.